This TCR beta chain was sequenced for a study of blood T cell repertoires in COVID-19. V lost 1 base and J 3 bases, leaving 5 bases between the germline ends. Germline CDR1 reads KGHSH; CDR2 reads LQKENI. This CDR3 region has 13 residues. In the authors' workflow: Estimated nucleated cell counts came from reference gene primer amplification. Assay used: immunoSEQ multiplex PCR; TCRdb lists only in-frame clones, some missing. V and J calls and clone size follow that table, whereas D and trimming were derived from the DNA. Of 150,000 to 250,000 clones listed, approximately 90% were seen once; the top ten hold 2% to 2.5%. Participants had their cohort set by participant-reported clinical history. Symptom resolution, clearance, or two negative PCRs marked the recovered donors of Cohort 3.

The V call is TRBV18, the J call TRBJ2-3, with D unclear. The clonotype originates from a woman in her 30s who had recovered from COVID-19. The specimen sequenced was PBMCs or T cells enriched from blood (not recorded which). The CDR3 region has the DNA TGTGCCAGCTCACCACGAGTAACAGATACGCAGTATTTT. This gives the protein CASSPRVTDTQYF.